These 30 T cell receptor beta chains were all obtained from the same sample, sequenced in a study of shared clonotypes between healthy human individuals. TCRdb keeps only in-frame clones here, not all; method: immunoSEQ multiplex PCR. The data contain roughly 2,500,000 clones, 80% to 95% of them seen just once; the ten biggest clones take up approximately 0.35%. The sample comprised naive CD4+ T cells from PBMCs. Subset in this sample: CD45RA+ positively selected. The receptors here all came from a man between 18 and 35 years old in good health. Some clones in this sample may be carry-over from other donors' samples.

CDR3 sequence reads: CASSSQPRTGRAPQHF. The CDR3 bases are TGTGCCAGCAGTTCTCAACCCCGGACAGGGAGGGCGCCCCAGCATTTT. The rearrangement links TRBV28 to TRBJ1-5, with TRBD1 matching 8 bases. The V segment lost 4 bases and the J segment 9 bases; nucleotides outside the gene matches: 14. CDR1 and CDR2 from the germline V gene are MDHEN and SYDVKM. The CDR3 has 16 residues.

The chain carries TRBV5-4 and TRBJ2-2; 11 bases are shared with TRBD2. CDR1 is SGHNT and CDR2 is YYREEE in the germline V gene (reference sequence). The V gene end was trimmed by 0 bases and the J gene end by 5 bases; junction bases not matched to a gene: 9. This CDR3 spans 18 amino acids. The chain's CDR3 is CASSLALLASGRTGELFF. The CDR3 DNA follows: TGTGCCAGCAGCTTGGCTCTGTTGGCTAGCGGGAGGACCGGGGAGCTGTTTTTT. Looking up the rest from reference TRBV5-4 and TRBJ2-2 gives the full variable domain: ETGVTQSPTHLIKTRGQQVTLRCSSQSGHNTVSWYQQALGQGPQFIFQYYREEENGRGNFPPRFSGLQFPNYSSELNVNALELDDSALYLCASSLALLASGRTGELFFGEGSRLTVL.

The chain recombines TRBV7-8 with TRBJ1-1; D is unresolved. This CDR3 is built from 14 residues. CDR1 is SGHVS, CDR2 FQNEAQ, per germline. Trimming took off 4 bases at V and 1 base at J, with 10 bases between the two ends. In DNA form, the CDR3 reads TGTGCCAGCAGCTCGAGAGAGACGAACACTGAAGCTTTCTTT. It translates to CASSSRETNTEAFF.

This clone was seen only once. V is TRBV7-8 and J is TRBJ2-1; maybe TRBD2 (6 bases). The CDR3 sequence is 17 residues long. CDR1 and CDR2 (germline): SGHVS, FQNEAQ. Trimming pared 2 bases from V and 1 base from J, leaving 15 bases between. CDR3 sequence (DNA): TGTGCCAGCAGCTTAAGGGGAGCGGGTCGATCCTACAATGAGCAGTTCTTC. Protein product: CASSLRGAGRSYNEQFF.

This chain connects TRBV11-2 to TRBJ2-5, with a tentative D call TRBD2 (5 bases). This CDR3 spans 14 amino acids. Germline values: CDR1 SGHAT, CDR2 FQNNGV. With 7 bases removed from V and 5 bases from J, the gap between germline ends came to 17 bases. CDR3 protein: CASTPRARGETQYF. CDR3 sequence (DNA): TGTGCCAGCACCCCTAGGGCCCGAGGGGAGACCCAGTACTTC.

The chain is built from TRBV5-4 and TRBJ2-1; D gene uncertain. The CDR3 extends over 15 amino acids. The ends were cut back, 0 bases at V and 1 base at J, with 8 bases in the middle. Germline CDR1 and CDR2: SGHNT and YYREEE (reference sequence). This CDR3 reads CASSLVGTSYNEQFF. The DNA of the CDR3 is TGTGCCAGCAGCTTGGTGGGTACTTCCTACAATGAGCAGTTCTTC. The variable domain in full, with the rest retrieved from reference TRBV5-4 and TRBJ2-1, is ETGVTQSPTHLIKTRGQQVTLRCSSQSGHNTVSWYQQALGQGPQFIFQYYREEENGRGNFPPRFSGLQFPNYSSELNVNALELDDSALYLCASSLVGTSYNEQFFGPGTRLTVL.

This sequence joins TRBV7-6 and TRBJ2-5, with a possible D match to TRBD1 (6 bases). Germline CDR1 and CDR2: SGHVS and FNYEAQ. V lost 5 bases and J 4 bases, leaving 17 bases between the germline ends. The length of the CDR3 is 15 residues. As DNA, the CDR3 is TGTGCCAGCAGCCCCGCCGCAGGGGTACGAGAGACCCAGTACTTC. Its translation: CASSPAAGVRETQYF. Based on the CDR3 plus reference TRBV7-6 and TRBJ2-5, the full variable domain is GAGVSQSPRYKVTKRGQDVALRCDPISGHVSLYWYRQALGQGPEFLTYFNYEAQQDKSGLPNDRFSAERPEGSISTLTIQRTEQRDSAMYRCASSPAAGVRETQYFGPGTRLLVL.

The V call is TRBV4-2, the J call TRBJ2-3; 11 positions match TRBD2. The J segment lost 2 bases and the V segment lost 1 base, leaving 5 bases of the junction unmatched. The CDR3 has 17 amino acids. Per germline, CDR1 LGHNA and CDR2 YNFKEQ. The CDR3 loop is CASSQGLAGGLTDTQYF. The CDR3 nucleotides are TGTGCCAGCAGCCAAGGCCTAGCGGGAGGTCTCACAGATACGCAGTATTTT.

Here the CDR3 reads CASSLLPTGFGYTF. In nucleotides, the CDR3 is TGTGCCAGCAGCTTATTACCGACAGGTTTCGGCTACACCTTC. The V and J genes are TRBV11-2 and TRBJ1-2, with TRBD1 as a possible D gene (6 bases). V shed 2 bases and J shed 8 bases, with 15 bases lying between them. The CDR3 length is 14 residues. CDR1 is SGHAT and CDR2 is FQNNGV in the germline V gene.

DNA of the CDR3: TGTGCCAGCAGTTACGCGGGAAATATGAACACTGAAGCTTTCTTT. Translation gives CASSYAGNMNTEAFF. The chain uses TRBV6-5 and TRBJ1-1, with D uncertain. This CDR3 is 15 amino acids long. The V gene's germline CDR1 is MNHEY and CDR2 SVGAGI. Between the trimmed V and J ends, which lost 2 bases and 0 bases, there was a span of 10 bases.

The chain has TRBV30 and TRBJ1-1, with a possible D match to TRBD1 (6 bases). CDR1 and CDR2 from the germline V gene are GTSNPN and SVGIG (reference sequence). There are 13 residues in the CDR3. V shed 6 bases and J shed 1 base, with 12 bases lying between them. The CDR3 loop reads CACYRAQNTEAFF. Here the CDR3 DNA reads TGTGCCTGTTACAGGGCGCAGAACACTGAAGCTTTCTTT.

The chain combines TRBV18 with TRBJ1-2; 10 positions agree with TRBD1. V trimming: 4 bases; J trimming: 1 base; junction bases outside the gene matches: 6. CDR1 is KGHSH and CDR2 is LQKENI in the germline V gene. The CDR3 contains 16 residues. CDR3 residues: CASSLGTGAINYGYTF. The CDR3 DNA reads as TGTGCCAGCTCACTCGGGACAGGGGCCATTAACTATGGCTACACCTTC.

The rearrangement links TRBV29-1 to TRBJ2-3, with TRBD2 matching over 13 bases. V was clipped by 7 bases and J by 2 bases; unmatched bases: 6. Germline CDR1 SQVTM, CDR2 ANQGSEA. The CDR3 is 15 residues long. This CDR3 reads CSAGGTSGNTDTQYF. DNA for the CDR3: TGCAGCGCCGGCGGGACTAGCGGGAACACAGATACGCAGTATTTT.

This chain uses TRBV9 with TRBJ1-3; tentatively, D is TRBD1 (5 bases). Looked up from germline, CDR1 is SGDLS and CDR2 is YYNGEE. The CDR3 has 16 amino acids. V was trimmed by 2 bases and J by 2 bases, leaving 14 bases between them. The CDR3 DNA is TGTGCCAGCAGCGTGCAGGGTTTCGTTGCTGGAAACACCATATATTTT. It specifies CASSVQGFVAGNTIYF.

In nucleotides, the CDR3 is TGTGCCAGCATCATCAGGGGCCAGGCCCAAGAGACCCAGTACTTC. This encodes CASIIRGQAQETQYF. This chain links TRBV5-5 with TRBJ2-5; D is possibly TRBD1 (6 bases). The CDR3 totals 15 residues. Trimming removed 6 bases from V and 1 base from J, with 16 bases in between. Germline CDR1 and CDR2: SGHKS and YYEKEE (reference sequence).

V and J are TRBV18 and TRBJ1-4, with TRBD1 identical over 9 bases. This CDR3 is built from 15 residues. Germline loops: CDR1 KGHSH, CDR2 LQKENI. Trimming took 4 bases from V and 8 from J; bases not matched to a gene: 8. For the CDR3, the DNA is TGTGCCAGCTCACGACTCCGGGACAGGGAAGAAAAACTGTTTTTT. The encoded protein is CASSRLRDREEKLFF.

The chain recombines TRBV6-1 with TRBJ1-1; D not resolved. Germline V gene data show CDR1 as MNHNS and CDR2 as SASEGT. This CDR3 comprises 13 residues. Between the trimmed V and J ends, which lost 9 bases and 3 bases, there was a span of 14 bases. The CDR3 sequence is CASQRVVDTEAFF. CDR3 in DNA: TGTGCCAGTCAACGGGTAGTTGACACTGAAGCTTTCTTT.

The V call is TRBV11-2, the J call TRBJ2-7; TRBD2 might be the D (7 bases). V was cut by 6 bases and J by 3 bases, with 15 bases left in between. Per the germline V gene, CDR1 is SGHAT and CDR2 is FQNNGV. The CDR3 sequence is 14 residues long. The CDR3 nucleotides are TGTGCCAGCAGGAGGGGGAGGGAAAACTACGAGCAGTACTTC. This codes for CASRRGRENYEQYF.

This chain uses TRBV7-2 with TRBJ2-3; D unclear. The CDR3 is made up of 12 amino acids. CDR1 is SGHTA and CDR2 is FQGNSA in the germline V gene. Between the trimmed V and J ends, which lost 0 bases and 8 bases, there was a span of 6 bases. The CDR3 nucleotides read TGTGCCAGCAGCTTAGCACAGCTTACGCAGTATTTT. Amino acid sequence: CASSLAQLTQYF.

This rearrangement joins TRBV19 to TRBJ2-6, with D possibly TRBD2 on 5 matching bases. Trimming removed 6 bases from V and 2 bases from J, with 11 bases in between. Germline V gene sequence: CDR1 LNHDA, CDR2 SQIVND (reference sequence). The CDR3 extends over 15 amino acids. The chain's CDR3 is CASSPERAGANVLTF. The CDR3 nucleotides are TGTGCCAGTAGCCCCGAGAGGGCTGGGGCCAACGTCCTGACTTTC.

The chain joins TRBV28 to TRBJ2-1; D not certain. CDR1 is MDHEN, CDR2 SYDVKM, per germline. This CDR3 spans 13 amino acids. V was cut by 2 bases and J by 7 bases, with 9 bases left in between. CDR3: CASSLNYGNEQFF. CDR3 sequence (DNA): TGTGCCAGCAGTTTAAACTACGGTAATGAGCAGTTCTTC.

This clone has only one observation. The chain is built from TRBV4-3 and TRBJ2-7; 10 nucleotides align to TRBD1. This CDR3 has 17 residues. CDR1 LGHNA and CDR2 YSLEER come from the germline V gene. Trimming removed 1 base from V and 2 bases from J; junction bases left unmatched: 8. The CDR3, as DNA: TGCGCCAGCAGCCAAGCCGGATCCGGGACAGGGGCCTACGAGCAGTACTTC. It encodes CASSQAGSGTGAYEQYF.

The chain employs TRBV9 and TRBJ2-2; tentative D call: TRBD2 (5 bases). Trimming removed 4 bases from V and 5 bases from J, with 15 bases in between. The V gene's germline CDR1 is SGDLS and CDR2 YYNGEE. The CDR3 consists of 15 residues. CDR3 region: CASSLSGISTGELFF. Written as DNA, the CDR3 is TGTGCCAGCAGCTTGTCCGGGATCTCAACCGGGGAGCTGTTTTTT.

V usage is TRBV7-2 and J usage is TRBJ2-7, with 7 bases that match TRBD1. The V segment lost 6 bases and the J segment 9 bases; nucleotides outside the gene matches: 11. In germline, CDR1 is SGHTA, CDR2 FQGNSA. CDR3 length: 13 residues. The CDR3 spells CASRQEQGLRQYF. The CDR3 nucleotides are TGTGCCAGCAGACAAGAACAGGGGCTAAGGCAGTACTTC.

The V and J genes are TRBV5-4 and TRBJ2-5; the D is unclear. CDR3 size: 13 residues. The V and J ends lost 1 base and 4 bases respectively, with 8 bases between them. Germline loops: CDR1 SGHNT, CDR2 YYREEE (reference sequence). CDR3 sequence reads: CASSLSVGETQYF. For the CDR3, the DNA is TGTGCCAGCAGCTTGTCGGTGGGAGAGACCCAGTACTTC. Complete variable domain (other parts from reference TRBV5-4 and TRBJ2-5): ETGVTQSPTHLIKTRGQQVTLRCSSQSGHNTVSWYQQALGQGPQFIFQYYREEENGRGNFPPRFSGLQFPNYSSELNVNALELDDSALYLCASSLSVGETQYFGPGTRLLVL.

This chain links TRBV30 with TRBJ1-5; D unresolved. The CDR3 covers 15 residues. With 2 bases removed from V and 3 bases from J, the gap between germline ends came to 14 bases. The germline gives CDR1 GTSNPN, CDR2 SVGIG (reference sequence). CDR3 loop: CAWSPGRSSNQPQHF. CDR3 nucleotide sequence: TGTGCCTGGAGTCCTGGCAGGAGCTCCAATCAGCCCCAGCATTTT. Full variable domain (missing parts from reference TRBV30 and TRBJ1-5): SQTIHQWPATLVQPVGSPLSLECTVEGTSNPNLYWYRQAAGRGLQLLFYSVGIGQISSEVPQNLSASRPQDRQFILSSKKLLLSDSGFYLCAWSPGRSSNQPQHFGDGTRLSIL.

The chain joins TRBV9 to TRBJ1-4, with D possibly TRBD1 on 5 matching bases. Germline assignment: CDR1 SGDLS and CDR2 YYNGEE. V lost 4 bases to trimming and J lost 4 bases, with 14 bases between them. The CDR3 consists of 15 residues. CDR3 amino acids: CASSPGRSNNEKLFF. The DNA of the CDR3 is TGTGCCAGCAGCCCGGGACGAAGCAATAATGAAAAACTGTTTTTT.

The chain carries TRBV6-1 and TRBJ1-2; no clear D. The CDR3 runs to 15 residues. The V end was cut by 5 bases, the J end by 3 bases, with 16 bases between. CDR1 MNHNS and CDR2 SASEGT come from the germline V gene. The CDR3 sequence: CASSLSPPKYYGYTF. CDR3 DNA sequence: TGTGCCAGCAGTTTATCCCCCCCGAAGTACTATGGCTACACCTTC.

J is TRBJ2-5 and V is TRBV25-1; D perhaps matches TRBD2 (6 bases). The CDR3 is 13 residues long. Per the germline V gene, CDR1 is MGHDK and CDR2 is SYGVNS. V lost 5 bases and J lost 7, with 14 bases in between. In DNA form, the CDR3 reads TGTGCCAGCAGTCAGAACCTCGGGGGGACCCAGTACTTC. Its protein is CASSQNLGGTQYF.

The chain links TRBV7-2 to TRBJ2-3, with TRBD2 matching over 10 bases. CDR1 is SGHTA and CDR2 is FQGNSA in the germline V gene. This CDR3 has 17 amino acids. Trimming cost V 1 base and J 2 bases; bases outside gene matches: 6. CDR3 sequence reads: CASSLVATSGFTDTQYF. The CDR3 nucleotides read TGTGCCAGCAGCTTAGTGGCGACTAGCGGGTTCACAGATACGCAGTATTTT. Full variable domain (rest looked up from reference TRBV7-2 and TRBJ2-3): GAGVSQSPSNKVTEKGKDVELRCDPISGHTALYWYRQSLGQGLEFLIYFQGNSAPDKSGLPSDRFSAERTGGSVSTLTIQRTQQEDSAVYLCASSLVATSGFTDTQYFGPGTRLTVL.